This T cell receptor beta chain originates from a study of monozygotic twins with inflammatory bowel disease. In germline, CDR1 is SGHTA, CDR2 FQGNSA. The CDR3 is 16 residues long. Reanalyzing the 5' RACE reads, TCRdb keeps one entry per CDR3 protein, without DNA. The sample totals 440,000 or so distinct CDR3 sequences. As concerns this clonotype: The antigen is unknown.

Study outcomes and limitations: Especially with disease activity, IBD patients had fewer clonotypes in common with others than healthy twins did. TCRbeta inverse Simpson diversity was decreased in IBD patients versus healthy co-twins.

The V and J genes are TRBV7-2 and TRBJ1-2; there is no DNA to check the TCRdb D call of TRBD1. The sample consisted of blood. The receptor comes from a human donor with ulcerative colitis or Crohn's disease, or a healthy co-twin of an affected twin (not recorded which). CDR3: CASSFLGQGATYGYTF.